This entry features one T cell receptor beta chain sequence. Its specificity is unknown. At the time of sampling, donors were nominally healthy, though unrecorded immune exposures were likely. The germline gives CDR1 SGDLS, CDR2 YYNGEE. The CDR3 loop spans 15 amino acids. V was clipped by 0 bases and J by 0 bases, with 9 bases between them. These data belong to a study of cytomegalovirus exposure and HLA in healthy donors. Study-wide points: Some segments of the V type, notably TRBV6-2 and TRBV6-3, were excluded as indistinguishable. Beyond CMV serostatus, there was no information to go on about immune exposure.

It was with 60 Vbeta and 13 Jbeta primers that the PCR ran. Libraries were prepared by immunoSEQ multiplex PCR; TCRdb keeps only in-frame clonotypes and omits some of them. The data contain tens of thousands of clones, more than 60% of them seen just once; the ten biggest clones take up 2% to 2.5%. What was sequenced was PBMCs. This sequence joins TRBV9 and TRBJ1-2; D is uncertain. The receptor comes from a man between 40 and 49 years old in good health and CMV-seronegative. The DNA of the CDR3 is TGTGCCAGCAGCGTAGGGGCTGAGACTAACTATGGCTACACCTTC. Translating it yields CASSVGAETNYGYTF.